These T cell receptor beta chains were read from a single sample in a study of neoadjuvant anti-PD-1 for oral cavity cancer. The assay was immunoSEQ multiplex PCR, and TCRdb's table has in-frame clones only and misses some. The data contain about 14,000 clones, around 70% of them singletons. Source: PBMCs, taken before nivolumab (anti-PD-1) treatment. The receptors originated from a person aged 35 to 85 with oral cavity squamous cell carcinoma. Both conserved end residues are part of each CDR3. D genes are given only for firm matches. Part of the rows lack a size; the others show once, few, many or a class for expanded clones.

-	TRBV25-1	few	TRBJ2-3	TGTGCCAGCTCTACCGCGTGGGGCACGCAGTATTTT	CASSTAWGTQYF
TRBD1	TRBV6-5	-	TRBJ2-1	TGTGCCAGCAGTCGACAGGGGCGCTCCTACAATGAGCAGTTCTTC	CASSRQGRSYNEQFF
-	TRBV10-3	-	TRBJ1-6	TGTGCCATCAGTGGAACTAATTCACCCCTCCACTTT	CAISGTNSPLHF
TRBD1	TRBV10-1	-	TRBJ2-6	TGCGCCAGCAGTGAGCGGACAGGGACTGGGGCCAACGTCCTGACTTTC	CASSERTGTGANVLTF
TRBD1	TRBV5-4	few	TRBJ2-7	TGTGCCAGCAGCGAGGACAGGGGGCTTTGGGAGCAGTACTTC	CASSEDRGLWEQYF
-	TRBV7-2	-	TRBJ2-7	TGTGCCAGCAGCCCCCCGGCCTACGAGCAGTACTTC	CASSPPAYEQYF
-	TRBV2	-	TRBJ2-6	TGTGCCAGCAATAGACAGGCTGGGGCCAACGTCCTGACTTTC	CASNRQAGANVLTF
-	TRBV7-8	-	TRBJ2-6	TGTGCCAGCAGCCAGGCGGGAAACGGTGGCGGGCCCTCGGGGGCCAACGTCCTGACTTTC	CASSQAGNGGGPSGANVLTF
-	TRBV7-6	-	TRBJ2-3	TGTGCCAGCAGCTCCAACAGGTGGAGGGCAGATACGCAGTATTTT	CASSSNRWRADTQYF
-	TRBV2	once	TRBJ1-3	TGTGCCAGCAGACCCTTCGGCGCGAGCTCTGGAAACACCATATATTTT	CASRPFGASSGNTIYF
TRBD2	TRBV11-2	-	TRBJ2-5	TGTGCCAGCAGCCAGGGGCTAGCGGGACCAGAGACCCAGTACTTC	CASSQGLAGPETQYF
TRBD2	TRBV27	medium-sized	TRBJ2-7	TGTGCCAGCAGACTAGCGGGAGGTTCCTACGAGCAGTACTTC	CASRLAGGSYEQYF
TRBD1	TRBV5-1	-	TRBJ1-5	TGCGCCAGCAGCTTGGGGACAGGGGGCGTGGAGCCCCAGCATTTT	CASSLGTGGVEPQHF
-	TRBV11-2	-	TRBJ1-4	TGTGCCAGCAGCTTAGGTGCCCCAGGCGATAATGAAAAACTGTTTTTT	CASSLGAPGDNEKLFF
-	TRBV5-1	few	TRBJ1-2	TGCGCCAGCAGCTTGGAAGGGGTTAACTATGGCTACACCTTC	CASSLEGVNYGYTF
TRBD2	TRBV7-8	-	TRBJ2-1	TGTGCCAGCAGGGGACTAGCGGGAGCATACAATGAGCAGTTCTTC	CASRGLAGAYNEQFF
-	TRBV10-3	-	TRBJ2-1	TGTGCCATCAGTTCCCTAGGTAATGAGCAGTTCTTC	CAISSLGNEQFF
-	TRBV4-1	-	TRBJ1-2	TGCGCCAGCAGCCAAGATCGCCGGGGAGCTCAAGACTATGGCTACACCTTC	CASSQDRRGAQDYGYTF
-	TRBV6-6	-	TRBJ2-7	TGTGCCAGCAGGTCTTCAACCGGGAATAGCTCCTACGAGCAGTACTTC	CASRSSTGNSSYEQYF
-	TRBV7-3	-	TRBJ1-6	TGTGCCAGCAGCTACGACAGCAACAATTCACCCCTCCACTTT	CASSYDSNNSPLHF
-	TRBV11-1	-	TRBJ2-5	TGTGCCAGCAGCTTAAGATACGGGACTCCGAAAGAGACCCAGTACTTC	CASSLRYGTPKETQYF
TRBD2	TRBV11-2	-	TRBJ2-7	TGTGCCAGCAGCTTAGAGTTAAAGACTAGCGGGGGCTCTTTTTCCTACGAGCAGTACTTC	CASSLELKTSGGSFSYEQYF
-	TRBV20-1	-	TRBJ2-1	TGCAGTGCGCCCCAGACCAATGAGCAGTTCTTC	CSAPQTNEQFF
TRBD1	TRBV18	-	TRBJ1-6	TGTGCCAGCTCACCACAGGGACAGCAGAATTCACCCCTCCACTTT	CASSPQGQQNSPLHF
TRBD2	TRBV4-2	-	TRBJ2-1	TGTGCCAGCAGCCAAGTACATACTAGCGGTGTGGGCAATGAGCAGTTCTTC	CASSQVHTSGVGNEQFF
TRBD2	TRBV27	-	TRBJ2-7	TGTGCCAGCAGTTCTCCGACTAGCGGGAGTTACAACGAGCAGTACTTC	CASSSPTSGSYNEQYF
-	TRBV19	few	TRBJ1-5	TGTGCCAGTAGTATAGGTGAAGTCTTTGGGAGTAGCAATCAGCCCCAGCATTTT	CASSIGEVFGSSNQPQHF
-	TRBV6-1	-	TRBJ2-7	TGTGCCAGCAGTGAAGAAGGGACACTCACCTACGAGCAGTACTTC	CASSEEGTLTYEQYF
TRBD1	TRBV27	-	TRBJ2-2	TGTGCCAGCAGAAGGGACAGGGTCTCGAACACCGGGGAGCTGTTTTTT	CASRRDRVSNTGELFF
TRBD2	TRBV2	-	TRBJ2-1	TGTGCCAGCAGTTTACTAGCGGGGGGGTACAATGAGCAGTTCTTC	CASSLLAGGYNEQFF
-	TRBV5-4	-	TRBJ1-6	TGTGCCAGCAGCGGGACTATAAATTCACCCCTCCACTTT	CASSGTINSPLHF
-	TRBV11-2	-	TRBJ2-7	TGTGCCAGCAGCTTAGTGGGAACCTACGAGCAGTACTTC	CASSLVGTYEQYF
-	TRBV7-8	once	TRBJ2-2	TGTGCCAGCAGCTTAGCGAACGGGTTAACGACCGCCGGGGAGCTGTTTTTT	CASSLANGLTTAGELFF
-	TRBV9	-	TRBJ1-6	TGTGCCAGCAGCGGAATCAGGGATTCACCCCTCCACTTT	CASSGIRDSPLHF
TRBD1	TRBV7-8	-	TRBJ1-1	TGTGCCAGCAGCTTTGCCAGGGACAGTAAAGCTTTCTTT	CASSFARDSKAFF
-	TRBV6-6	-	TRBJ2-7	TGTGCCAGCAGTCCGGGACTGGGATACGAGCAGTACTTC	CASSPGLGYEQYF
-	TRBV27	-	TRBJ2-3	TGTGCCAGCAGTTTAGGTCGGGGGGATACGCAGTATTTT	CASSLGRGDTQYF
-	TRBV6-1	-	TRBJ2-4	TGTGCCAGCAGTGAAGAAATATTCGGTCTTCCAAACATTCAGTACTTC	CASSEEIFGLPNIQYF
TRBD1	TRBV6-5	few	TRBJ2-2	TGTGCCAGCAGACCTAGGGGGCACACCGGGGAGCTGTTTTTT	CASRPRGHTGELFF
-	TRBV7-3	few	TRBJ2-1	TGTGCCAGCAGCCAAGGACAGAACAATGAGCAGTTCTTC	CASSQGQNNEQFF
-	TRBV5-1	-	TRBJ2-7	TGCGCCAGCAGCAGCGTCCGCTACGAGCAGTACTTC	CASSSVRYEQYF
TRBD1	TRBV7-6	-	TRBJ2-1	TGTGCCAGCAGCTTAGACGGGACAGGGGATTGTATCTTC	CASSLDGTGDCIF
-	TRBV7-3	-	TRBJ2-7	TGTGCCAGCAGCTTAGCAGGGGGGGTGGACGAGCAGTACTTC	CASSLAGGVDEQYF
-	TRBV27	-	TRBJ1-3	TGTGCCAGCAGCCGAGGGGGATTGACCTTGGGCCGAAACACCATATATTTT	CASSRGGLTLGRNTIYF
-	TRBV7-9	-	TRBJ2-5	TGTGCCAGCAGCTTAGCCGGAGGGGATGAGACCCAGTACTTC	CASSLAGGDETQYF
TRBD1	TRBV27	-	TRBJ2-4	TGTGCCAGCAGTTTATTGGGACAGCTAGCCAAAAACATTCAGTACTTC	CASSLLGQLAKNIQYF